The rows below give T cell receptor beta chains drawn from one sample of a study of PD-L1 blockade in urothelial cancer. TCRdb's copy holds only in-frame clones and misses some; the assay was immunoSEQ multiplex PCR. This sample carries tens of thousands of clones, around 88% of them seen once, and the ten largest clones take roughly 14%. The specimen comprised PBMCs, sampled around atezolizumab (anti-PD-L1) treatment. Receptors were obtained from a woman aged 55-75 years with urothelial cancer. Each CDR3 is given with its conserved first and last residue. The D gene is left open where the match is weak. Where a row states a size, it is once, few, many or the class of an expanded clone; other rows omit it.

>TRBV7-2|TRBJ1-6|14|TRBD1|few
TGTGCCAGCAGACTTGGACAGGCTAATTCACCCCTCCACTTT
CASRLGQANSPLHF
>TRBV7-8|TRBJ2-5|16|TRBD1|.
TGTGCCAGCACCCTCTTCCGGACAGGGGCCGGAGAGACCCAGTACTTC
CASTLFRTGAGETQYF
>TRBV7-8|TRBJ2-7|11|.|.
TGTGCCAGCAGCCCTTCCTACGAGCAGTACTTC
CASSPSYEQYF
>TRBV20-1|TRBJ2-3|10|.|.
TGCAGTGCTCGGACAGATACGCAGTATTTT
CSARTDTQYF
>TRBV5-6|TRBJ2-3|13|.|.
TGTGCCAGCACCCTGTTTGGCCCAGATACGCAGTATTTT
CASTLFGPDTQYF
>TRBV29-1|TRBJ2-4|13|.|.
TGCAGCGTTCAGGACGGACAGATACACATTCAGTACTTC
CSVQDGQIHIQYF
>TRBV11-2|TRBJ2-7|18|.|.
TGTGCCAGCAGCTTTGGTGTGGGAGGGGGGGCGGCATCCTACGAGCAGTACTTC
CASSFGVGGGAASYEQYF
>TRBV29-1|TRBJ2-3|13|.|.
TGCAGCGTTGGTGTTAGCAACCAAGATACGCAGTATTTT
CSVGVSNQDTQYF
>TRBV10-3|TRBJ2-7|14|.|.
TGTGCCATCAGTGTTGGGCTTGCCTCCTACGAGCAGTACTTC
CAISVGLASYEQYF
>TRBV9|TRBJ2-1|15|.|.
TGTGCCAGCAGCCCCCGGGACTCATCCTACAATGAGCAGTTCTTC
CASSPRDSSYNEQFF
>TRBV2|TRBJ2-7|12|.|.
TGTGCCAGCAGTTTAGACAGGAACGAGCAGTACTTC
CASSLDRNEQYF
>TRBV6-1|TRBJ2-7|14|.|.
TGTGCCAGCAGTGCCAGGGATCTCTCCTACGAGCAGTACTTC
CASSARDLSYEQYF
>TRBV5-4|TRBJ1-4|14|.|.
TGTGCCAGCAGCTTGGAGGGCCAGGGGGAAAAACTGTTTTTT
CASSLEGQGEKLFF
>TRBV4-1|TRBJ2-1|12|.|.
TGCGCCAGCAGCCTCAGTTACAATGAGCAGTTCTTC
CASSLSYNEQFF
>TRBV19|TRBJ2-2|15|.|.
TGTGCCAGTAGTATACCCGGGGGTAACACCGGGGAGCTGTTTTTT
CASSIPGGNTGELFF
>TRBV18|TRBJ1-6|19|.|.
TGTGCCAGCTCACCCCGGGGACTAAGCCCAGCTATGGGAAATTCACCCCTCCACTTT
CASSPRGLSPAMGNSPLHF
>TRBV18|TRBJ2-1|14|.|.
TGTGCCAGCTCACCACCGCAGGGTTACAATGAGCAGTTCTTC
CASSPPQGYNEQFF